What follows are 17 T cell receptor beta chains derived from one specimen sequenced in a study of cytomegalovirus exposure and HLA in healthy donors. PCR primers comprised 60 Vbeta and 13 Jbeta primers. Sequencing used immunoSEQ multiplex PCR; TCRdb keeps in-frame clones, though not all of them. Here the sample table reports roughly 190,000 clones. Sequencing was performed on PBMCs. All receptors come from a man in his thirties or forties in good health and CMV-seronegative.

The CDR3 sequence is CASRISGRYTGELFF. The CDR3 region has the DNA TGTGCCAGCAGGATAAGCGGGAGATACACCGGGGAGCTGTTTTTT. The chain couples TRBV2 to TRBJ2-2, with TRBD2 matching 8 bases. Trimming at V came to 6 bases and at J to 3 bases, leaving 6 bases not matched to a gene. The V gene's germline CDR1 is SNHLY and CDR2 FYNNEI. CDR3 length equals 15 residues.

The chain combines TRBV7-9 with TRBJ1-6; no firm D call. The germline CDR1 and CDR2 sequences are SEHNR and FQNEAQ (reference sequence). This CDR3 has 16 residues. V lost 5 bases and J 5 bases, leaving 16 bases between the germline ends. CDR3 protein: CASSTEGTKNNSPLHF. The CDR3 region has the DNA TGTGCCAGCAGCACCGAGGGTACAAAGAATAATTCACCCCTCCACTTT.

This CDR3 is CASTKTETNEQYF. In DNA, the CDR3 is TGTGCCAGCACCAAAACGGAGACTAACGAGCAGTACTTC. V and J are TRBV6-5 and TRBJ2-7; possibly TRBD2 for D (5 bases). CDR1 and CDR2 (germline): MNHEY, SVGAGI. Deletions cut 7 bases from V and 5 bases from J, with 15 bases between. The CDR3 runs 13 residues.

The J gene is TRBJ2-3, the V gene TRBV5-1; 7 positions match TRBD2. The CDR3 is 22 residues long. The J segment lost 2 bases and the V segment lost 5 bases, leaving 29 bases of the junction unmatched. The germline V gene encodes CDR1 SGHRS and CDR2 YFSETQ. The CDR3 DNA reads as TGCGCCAGCAGTCATCTCTTTGCGCGGCTGGGGGGAGGCGGGAGTCCCACAGATACGCAGTATTTT. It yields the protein CASSHLFARLGGGGSPTDTQYF.

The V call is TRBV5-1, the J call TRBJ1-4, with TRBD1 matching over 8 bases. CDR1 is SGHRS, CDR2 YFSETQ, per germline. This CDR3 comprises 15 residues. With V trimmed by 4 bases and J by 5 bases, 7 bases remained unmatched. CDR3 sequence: CASSTQGARNEKLFF. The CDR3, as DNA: TGCGCCAGCAGCACCCAGGGGGCGAGGAATGAAAAACTGTTTTTT.

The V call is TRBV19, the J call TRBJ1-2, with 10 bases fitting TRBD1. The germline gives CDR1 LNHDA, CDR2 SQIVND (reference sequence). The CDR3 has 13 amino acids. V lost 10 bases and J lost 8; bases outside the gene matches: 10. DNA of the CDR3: TGTGCCACCACCGACAGGGGGCCGATCGGCTACACCTTC. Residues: CATTDRGPIGYTF.

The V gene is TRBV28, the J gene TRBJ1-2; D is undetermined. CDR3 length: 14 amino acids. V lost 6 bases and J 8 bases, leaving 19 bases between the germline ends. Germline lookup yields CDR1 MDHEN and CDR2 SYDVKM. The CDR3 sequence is CASRTRREDEGYTF. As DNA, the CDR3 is TGTGCCAGCAGAACCAGACGGGAGGATGAGGGCTACACCTTC.

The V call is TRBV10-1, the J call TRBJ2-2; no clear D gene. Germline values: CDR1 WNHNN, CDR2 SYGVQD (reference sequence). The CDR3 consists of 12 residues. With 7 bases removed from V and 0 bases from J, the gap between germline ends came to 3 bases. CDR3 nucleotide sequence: TGCGCCAGCACGGCGAACACCGGGGAGCTGTTTTTT. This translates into CASTANTGELFF.

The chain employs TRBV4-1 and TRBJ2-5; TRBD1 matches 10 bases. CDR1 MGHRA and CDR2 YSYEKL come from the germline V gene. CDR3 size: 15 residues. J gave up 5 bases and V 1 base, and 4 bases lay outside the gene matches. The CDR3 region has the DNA TGCGCCAGCAGCCAAGTGGGACAGGGGAGTGAGACCCAGTACTTC. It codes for CASSQVGQGSETQYF.

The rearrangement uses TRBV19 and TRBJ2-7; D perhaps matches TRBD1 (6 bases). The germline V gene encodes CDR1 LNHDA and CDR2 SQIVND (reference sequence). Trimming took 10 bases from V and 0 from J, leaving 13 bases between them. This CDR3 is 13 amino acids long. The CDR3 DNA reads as TGTGCCACCCGACAGGTTAACTCCTACGAGCAGTACTTC. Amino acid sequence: CATRQVNSYEQYF.

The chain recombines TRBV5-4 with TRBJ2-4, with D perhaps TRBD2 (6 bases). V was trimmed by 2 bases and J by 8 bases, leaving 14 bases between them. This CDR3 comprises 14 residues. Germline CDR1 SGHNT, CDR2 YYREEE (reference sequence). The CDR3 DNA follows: TGTGCCAGCAGCTTCAGACACGGCGGGGACATTCAGTACTTC. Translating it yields CASSFRHGGDIQYF. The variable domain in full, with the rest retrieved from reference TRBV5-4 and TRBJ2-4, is ETGVTQSPTHLIKTRGQQVTLRCSSQSGHNTVSWYQQALGQGPQFIFQYYREEENGRGNFPPRFSGLQFPNYSSELNVNALELDDSALYLCASSFRHGGDIQYFGAGTRLSVL.

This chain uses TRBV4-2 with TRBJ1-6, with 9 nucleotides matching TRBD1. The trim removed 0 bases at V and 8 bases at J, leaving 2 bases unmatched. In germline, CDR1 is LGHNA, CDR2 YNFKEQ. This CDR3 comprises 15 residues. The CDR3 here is CASSQDTGGYSPLHF. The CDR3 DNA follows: TGTGCCAGCAGCCAAGACACAGGGGGCTATTCACCCCTCCACTTT.

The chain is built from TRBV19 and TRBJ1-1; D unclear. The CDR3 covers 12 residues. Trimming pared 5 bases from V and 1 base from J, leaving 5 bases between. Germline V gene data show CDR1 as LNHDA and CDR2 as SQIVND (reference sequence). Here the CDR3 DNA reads TGTGCCAGTAGTCTCCCGAACACTGAAGCTTTCTTT. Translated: CASSLPNTEAFF.

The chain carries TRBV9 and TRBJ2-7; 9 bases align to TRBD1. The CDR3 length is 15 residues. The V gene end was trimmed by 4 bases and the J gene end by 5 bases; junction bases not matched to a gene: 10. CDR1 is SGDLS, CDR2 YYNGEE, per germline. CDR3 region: CASSPRGTGYDEQYF. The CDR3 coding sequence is TGTGCCAGCAGCCCACGGGGGACAGGGTATGACGAGCAGTACTTC.

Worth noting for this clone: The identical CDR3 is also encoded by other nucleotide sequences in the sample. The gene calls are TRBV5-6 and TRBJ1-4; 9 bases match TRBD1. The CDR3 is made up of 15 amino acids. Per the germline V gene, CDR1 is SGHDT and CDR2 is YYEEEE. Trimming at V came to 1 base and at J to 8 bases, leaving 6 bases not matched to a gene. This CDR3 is CASSLLGQGDEKLFF. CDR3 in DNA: TGTGCCAGCAGCTTGCTGGGACAGGGCGACGAAAAACTGTTTTTT. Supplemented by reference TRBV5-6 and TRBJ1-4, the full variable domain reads DAGVTQSPTHLIKTRGQQVTLRCSPKSGHDTVSWYQQALGQGPQFIFQYYEEEERQRGNFPDRFSGHQFPNYSSELNVNALLLGDSALYLCASSLLGQGDEKLFFGSGTQLSVL.

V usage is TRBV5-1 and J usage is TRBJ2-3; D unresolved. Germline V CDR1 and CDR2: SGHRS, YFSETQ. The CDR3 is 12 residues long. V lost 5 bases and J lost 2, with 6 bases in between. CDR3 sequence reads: CASRRVTDTQYF. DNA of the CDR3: TGCGCCAGCAGACGGGTCACAGATACGCAGTATTTT.

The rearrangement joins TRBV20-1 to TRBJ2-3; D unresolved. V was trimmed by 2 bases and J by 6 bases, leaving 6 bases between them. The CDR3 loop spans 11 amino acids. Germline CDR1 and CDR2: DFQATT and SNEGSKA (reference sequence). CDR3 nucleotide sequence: TGCAGTGCTAGACTAGGCGATACGCAGTATTTT. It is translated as CSARLGDTQYF.